Listed here are 6 T cell receptor beta chains from one sample, sequenced in a study of blood T cell repertoires in COVID-19. Sequencing was performed with immunoSEQ multiplex PCR; in TCRdb, only in-frame clones are kept and a portion is missing. The sample carries roughly 500,000 clones, 88% recorded once. The sequencing sample was made of PBMCs or T cells enriched from blood (not recorded which). All receptors derive from a woman aged 40 to 50 who had recovered from COVID-19.

The V call is TRBV6-5, the J call TRBJ1-6, with D tentatively TRBD1 (6 bases). Trimming pared 5 bases from V and 5 bases from J, leaving 10 bases between. Germline CDR1 is MNHEY and CDR2 is SVGAGI. CDR3 length: 14 residues. CDR3 nucleotides: TGTGCCAGCAGTAAACAGGGAAATAATTCACCCCTCCACTTT. Its protein product is CASSKQGNNSPLHF.

This chain links TRBV4-1 with TRBJ2-7, with TRBD1 matching over 8 bases. Trimming took 0 bases from V and 1 from J; bases not matched to a gene: 2. This CDR3 has 15 amino acids. Germline V gene data show CDR1 as MGHRA and CDR2 as YSYEKL. CDR3 loop: CASSQERTGSYEQYF. CDR3 bases: TGCGCCAGCAGCCAAGAAAGGACAGGGTCCTACGAGCAGTACTTC.

The chain is built from TRBV6-2 or TRBV6-3 and TRBJ2-7, with D uncertain. The V end was cut by 4 bases, the J end by 0 bases, with 16 bases between. Germline loops: CDR1 MNHEY, CDR2 SVGEGT. There are 16 residues in the CDR3. DNA for the CDR3: TGTGCCAGCAGTTCCCTACGCATGGGCACCTCCTACGAGCAGTACTTC. This sequence encodes CASSSLRMGTSYEQYF.

This rearrangement joins TRBV7-8 to TRBJ1-3; TRBD1 matches at 9 bases. The CDR3 is 16 residues long. The V and J ends lost 5 bases and 2 bases, in that order; junction bases with no gene match: 7. Germline CDR1 SGHVS, CDR2 FQNEAQ. The CDR3 DNA reads TGTGCCAGCAGCGCCACAGGGGGCGCAACTGGAAACACCATATATTTT. Protein product: CASSATGGATGNTIYF.

The chain couples TRBV18 to TRBJ2-2, with 10 bases matching TRBD2. The junction had 7 bases not matched to a gene; V was cut back by 3 bases and J by 0 bases. Germline CDR1 KGHSH, CDR2 LQKENI. This CDR3 comprises 18 residues. Written as DNA, the CDR3 is TGTGCCAGCTCACCGCAACCTGGGACTAGCGCGAACACCGGGGAGCTGTTTTTT. Its translation: CASSPQPGTSANTGELFF.

The chain uses TRBV10-1 and TRBJ2-7; D is ambiguous. This CDR3 comprises 14 residues. Germline V gene sequence: CDR1 WNHNN, CDR2 SYGVQD (reference sequence). Trimming left V 0 bases short and J 2 bases short, with 8 bases between. In nucleotides, the CDR3 is TGCGCCAGCAGTGAGTCTGGCACTACCTACGAGCAGTACTTC. Its protein product is CASSESGTTYEQYF.